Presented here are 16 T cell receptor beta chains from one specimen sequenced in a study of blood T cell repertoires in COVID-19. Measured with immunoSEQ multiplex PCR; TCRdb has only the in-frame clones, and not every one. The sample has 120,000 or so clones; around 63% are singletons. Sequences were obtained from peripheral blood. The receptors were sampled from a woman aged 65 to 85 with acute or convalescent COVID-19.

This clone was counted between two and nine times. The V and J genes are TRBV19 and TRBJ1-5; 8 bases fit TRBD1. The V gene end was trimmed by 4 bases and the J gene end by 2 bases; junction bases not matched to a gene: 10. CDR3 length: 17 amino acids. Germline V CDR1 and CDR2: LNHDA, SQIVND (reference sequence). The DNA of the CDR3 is TGTGCCAGTAGTACTTTGACAGGGGCGGTTGGCAATCAGCCCCAGCATTTT. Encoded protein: CASSTLTGAVGNQPQHF. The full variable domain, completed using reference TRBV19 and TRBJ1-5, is DGGITQSPKYLFRKEGQNVTLSCEQNLNHDAMYWYRQDPGQGLRLIYYSQIVNDFQKGDIAEGYSVSREKKESFPLTVTSAQKNPTAFYLCASSTLTGAVGNQPQHFGDGTRLSIL.

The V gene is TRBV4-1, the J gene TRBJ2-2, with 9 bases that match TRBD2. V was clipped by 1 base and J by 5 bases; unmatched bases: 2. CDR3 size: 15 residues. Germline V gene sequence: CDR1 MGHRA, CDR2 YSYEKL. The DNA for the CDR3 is TGCGCCAGCAGCCAAGGACTAGCGGATACCGGGGAGCTGTTTTTT. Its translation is CASSQGLADTGELFF.

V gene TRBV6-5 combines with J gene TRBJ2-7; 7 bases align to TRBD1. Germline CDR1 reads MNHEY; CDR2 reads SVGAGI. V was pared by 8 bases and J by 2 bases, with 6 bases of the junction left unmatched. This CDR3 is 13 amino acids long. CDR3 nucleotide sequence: TGTGCCAGCCAAACAGGGGCGGCCTACGAGCAGTACTTC. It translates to CASQTGAAYEQYF.

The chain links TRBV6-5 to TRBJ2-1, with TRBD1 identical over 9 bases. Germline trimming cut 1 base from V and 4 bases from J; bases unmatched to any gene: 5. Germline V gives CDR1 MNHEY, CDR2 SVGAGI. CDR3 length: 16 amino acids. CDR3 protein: CASSYWDRVPYNEQFF. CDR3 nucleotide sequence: TGTGCCAGCAGTTACTGGGACAGGGTCCCTTACAATGAGCAGTTCTTC.

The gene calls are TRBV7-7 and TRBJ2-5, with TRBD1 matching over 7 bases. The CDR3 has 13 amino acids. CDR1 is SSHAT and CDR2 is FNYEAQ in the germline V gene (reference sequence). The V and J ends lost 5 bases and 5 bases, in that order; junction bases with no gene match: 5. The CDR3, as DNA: TGTGCCAGCAGCCCTAGGGGGCAGGAGACCCAGTACTTC. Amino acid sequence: CASSPRGQETQYF.

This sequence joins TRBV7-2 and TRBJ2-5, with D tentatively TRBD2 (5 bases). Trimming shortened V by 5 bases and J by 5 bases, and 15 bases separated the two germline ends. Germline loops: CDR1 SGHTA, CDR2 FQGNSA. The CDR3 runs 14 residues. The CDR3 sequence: CASSIFTGLETQYF. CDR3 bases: TGTGCCAGCAGCATCTTCACGGGGTTGGAGACCCAGTACTTC.

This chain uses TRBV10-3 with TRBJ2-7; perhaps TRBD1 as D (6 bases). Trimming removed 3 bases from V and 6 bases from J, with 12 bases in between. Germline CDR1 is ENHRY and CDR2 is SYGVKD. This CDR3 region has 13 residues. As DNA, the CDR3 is TGTGCCATCAGTGACCCCAGACAGGCCGAGCAGTACTTC. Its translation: CAISDPRQAEQYF.

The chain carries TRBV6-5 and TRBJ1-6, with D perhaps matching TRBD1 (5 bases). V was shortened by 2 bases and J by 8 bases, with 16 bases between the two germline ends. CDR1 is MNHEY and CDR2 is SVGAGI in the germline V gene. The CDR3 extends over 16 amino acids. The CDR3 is CASSYSWQGRDSPLHF. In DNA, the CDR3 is TGTGCCAGCAGTTACAGCTGGCAGGGCCGGGATTCACCCCTCCACTTT.

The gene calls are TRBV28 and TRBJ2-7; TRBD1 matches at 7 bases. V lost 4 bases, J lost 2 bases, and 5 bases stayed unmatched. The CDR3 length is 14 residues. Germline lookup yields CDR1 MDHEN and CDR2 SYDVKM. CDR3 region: CASSSGTEAYEQYF. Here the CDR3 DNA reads TGTGCCAGCAGTTCCGGGACAGAGGCCTACGAGCAGTACTTC.

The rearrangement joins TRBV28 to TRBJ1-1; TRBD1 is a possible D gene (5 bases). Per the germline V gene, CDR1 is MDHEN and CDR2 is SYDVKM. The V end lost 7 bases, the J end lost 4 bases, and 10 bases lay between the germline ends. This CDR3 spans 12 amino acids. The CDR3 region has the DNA TGTGCCAGCACCATCGGGGGCACTGAAGCTTTCTTT. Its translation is CASTIGGTEAFF. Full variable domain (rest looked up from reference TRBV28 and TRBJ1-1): DVKVTQSSRYLVKRTGEKVFLECVQDMDHENMFWYRQDPGLGLRLIYFSYDVKMKEKGDIPEGYSVSREKKERFSLILESASTNQTSMYLCASTIGGTEAFFGQGTRLTVV.

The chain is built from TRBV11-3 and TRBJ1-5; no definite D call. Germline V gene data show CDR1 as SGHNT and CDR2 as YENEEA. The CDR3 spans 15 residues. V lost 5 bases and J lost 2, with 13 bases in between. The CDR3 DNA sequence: TGTGCCAGCAGCCTCCTACTTTATGGCAATCAGCCCCAGCATTTT. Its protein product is CASSLLLYGNQPQHF.

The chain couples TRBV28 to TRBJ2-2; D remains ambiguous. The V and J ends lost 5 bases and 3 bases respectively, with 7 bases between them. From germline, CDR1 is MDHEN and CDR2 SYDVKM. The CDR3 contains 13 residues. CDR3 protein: CASSTLYTGELFF. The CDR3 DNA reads TGTGCCAGCAGTACACTATACACCGGGGAGCTGTTTTTT.

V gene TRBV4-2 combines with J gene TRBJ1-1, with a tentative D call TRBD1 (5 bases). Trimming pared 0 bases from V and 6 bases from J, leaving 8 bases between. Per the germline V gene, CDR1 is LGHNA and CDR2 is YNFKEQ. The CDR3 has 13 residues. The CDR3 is CASSQDWGAEAFF. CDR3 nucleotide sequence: TGTGCCAGCAGCCAAGATTGGGGGGCTGAAGCTTTCTTT.

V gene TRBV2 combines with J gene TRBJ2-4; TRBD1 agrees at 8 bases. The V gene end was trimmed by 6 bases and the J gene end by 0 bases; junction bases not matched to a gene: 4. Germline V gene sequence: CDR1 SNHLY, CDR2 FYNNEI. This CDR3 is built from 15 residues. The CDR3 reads CASSPGGAAKNIQYF. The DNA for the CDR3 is TGTGCCAGCAGCCCAGGGGGCGCAGCCAAAAACATTCAGTACTTC.

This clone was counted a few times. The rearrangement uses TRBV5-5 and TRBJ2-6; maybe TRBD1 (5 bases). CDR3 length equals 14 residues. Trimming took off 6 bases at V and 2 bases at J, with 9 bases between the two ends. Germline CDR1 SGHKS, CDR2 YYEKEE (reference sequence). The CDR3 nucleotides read TGTGCCAGCAACGACAGTCCTGGGGCCAACGTCCTGACTTTC. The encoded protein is CASNDSPGANVLTF.

The CDR3 is CASSLDLGREDYNEQFF. DNA for the CDR3: TGTGCCAGCAGCTTGGATTTGGGCAGGGAAGATTACAATGAGCAGTTCTTC. This chain connects TRBV5-6 to TRBJ2-1; D is perhaps TRBD1 (5 bases). The CDR3 loop spans 17 amino acids. The germline V gene has CDR1 SGHDT and CDR2 YYEEEE. The germline V and J ends were trimmed by 0 bases and 4 bases, with 17 bases remaining between them. The variable domain in full, with the rest retrieved from reference TRBV5-6 and TRBJ2-1, is DAGVTQSPTHLIKTRGQQVTLRCSPKSGHDTVSWYQQALGQGPQFIFQYYEEEERQRGNFPDRFSGHQFPNYSSELNVNALLLGDSALYLCASSLDLGREDYNEQFFGPGTRLTVL.